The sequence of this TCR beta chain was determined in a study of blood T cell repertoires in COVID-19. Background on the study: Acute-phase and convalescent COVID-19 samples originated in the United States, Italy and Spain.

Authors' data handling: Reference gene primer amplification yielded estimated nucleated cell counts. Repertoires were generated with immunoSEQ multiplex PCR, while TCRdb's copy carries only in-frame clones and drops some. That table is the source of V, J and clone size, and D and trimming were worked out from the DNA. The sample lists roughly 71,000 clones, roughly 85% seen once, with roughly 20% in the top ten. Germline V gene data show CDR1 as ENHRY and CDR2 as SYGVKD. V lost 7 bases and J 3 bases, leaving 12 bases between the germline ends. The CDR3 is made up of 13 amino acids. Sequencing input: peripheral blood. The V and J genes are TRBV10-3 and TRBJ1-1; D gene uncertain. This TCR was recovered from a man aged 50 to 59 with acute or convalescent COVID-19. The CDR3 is CAIKEGFDTEAFF. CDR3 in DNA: TGTGCCATCAAGGAGGGATTCGACACTGAAGCTTTCTTT.